The 2 T cell receptor beta chains below all came from one sample that was sequenced in a study of T cells expressing NK-cell markers. Each CDR3 protein gets one entry in TCRdb, which reprocessed the 5' RACE reads and gives no DNA. The table lists some 460,000 distinct CDR3 sequences, with more than 1.4% in the top ten. Specimen: blood T cells: a sorted CD56 or NKG2C T cell subset, CD4+ or CD8+ T cells, or bulk PBMC T cells (not recorded which). These receptors were taken from a woman in her fifties or sixties in good health.

The rearrangement uses TRBV9 and TRBJ2-1; there is no DNA to check the TCRdb D call of TRBD1. Germline assignment: CDR1 SGDLS and CDR2 YYNGEE. The length of the CDR3 is 15 residues. Here the CDR3 reads CASSGQGDSHNEQFF.

The V and J genes are TRBV9 and TRBJ1-5; absent DNA, TCRdb's TRBD1 call cannot be checked. In germline, CDR1 is SGDLS, CDR2 YYNGEE. The CDR3 contains 16 residues. CDR3 loop: CASSVGLQGSNQPQHF. The full variable domain, rest sourced from reference TRBV9 and TRBJ1-5, is DSGVTQTPKHLITATGQRVTLRCSPRSGDLSVYWYQQSLDQGLQFLIQYYNGEERAKGNILERFSAQQFPDLHSELNLSSLELGDSALYFCASSVGLQGSNQPQHFGDGTRLSIL.